This T cell receptor (beta chain) was obtained from a study of OX40 agonist ivuxolimab in advanced cancers. Regarding the study in general: Ivuxolimab was a fully human IgG2 agonistic monoclonal antibody targeting the costimulatory receptor OX40 (CD134). Peripheral TCRbeta sequencing was intended to test whether TCR sequence diversity was altered and clonal T-cell expansion was caused by ivuxolimab. The paper describes the monotherapy dose-escalation part (N of about 52 patients) of the phase I trial of ivuxolimab. Partial responses occurred in three dose-escalation patients, of whom one had hepatocellular carcinoma and two had cutaneous melanoma. Among the 50 to 55 dose-escalation patients, about 19 had hepatocellular carcinoma, roughly 15 melanoma, 9 renal cell carcinoma and 9 head and neck cancer. Intravenous ivuxolimab was administered to patients every 2 weeks at six dose levels: 0.01, 0.1, 0.3, 1.5, 3 and 10 mg/kg. The dose-escalation cohort was about 83% male with a mean age of about 54 years, ranging from roughly 20 to 80. Prior anti-PD-1, anti-PD-L1 or anti-CTLA-4 therapy was permitted, and checkpoint inhibitors had been received by more than 35% of dose-escalation patients. Beyond this particular receptor, the publication reports: The antigen specificity of the clonally expanded peripheral T cells was not determined. Low levels of normalized T-cell clonal expansion were also shown by some nonresponding patients. Partial responders in the 0.1-3.0 mg/kg groups had among the lowest normalized peripheral clonal expansion, especially among CD8+ T cells. After ivuxolimab, expanded clones were on average more numerous among CD8+ T cells than among CD4+ T cells. Clonal expansion of both CD4+ and CD8+ blood T cells was observed from baseline to week 6 at doses 0.1 to 3.0 mg/kg.

Genomic DNA was isolated from the sorted cells so that the TCRbeta CDR3 region could be sequenced. The immunoSEQ Assay was used for sequencing of TCRbeta CDR3 regions. TCRdb took over this immuneACCESS table, retaining in-frame rearrangements with V and J assigned. Such tables are incomplete; in checked studies, under half of the missing clones stem from an unresolved V gene, and the remainder is unexplained. Counted in this sample were 20,000 or so clones; 80% to 90% of them appeared once. The top ten clonotypes cover 29% of the sample. A note on this clone: Its antigen remains undetermined. The record has no base qualities; no much larger clone is one base away.

Patients with a history of autoimmune disease or receiving systemic immunosuppression were excluded from the trial. Peripheral blood for TCR sequencing was collected from all dose cohorts at baseline, on cycle 4 day 1, and on cycle 7 day 1. Samples came from an open-label, multicenter, first-in-human phase I dose-escalation trial of ivuxolimab. The trial enrolled adults with locally advanced or metastatic head and neck squamous cell, hepatocellular, melanoma or renal cell carcinoma. Before TCR sequencing, CD4+ T cells and CD8+ T cells from peripheral blood were sorted into separate populations. The CDR1 and CDR2 encoded by the germline V gene are MNHEY and SVGAGI. The CDR3 sequence holds 14 residues, the cysteine and phenylalanine included. Kept here is only the CDR3 DNA, which spans 42 bases and is read in frame from base 1. The junction shows trimming of 5 bases on V and 5 bases on J, plus 16 bases between the germline ends.

The TCR sequence derives from an adult with an advanced solid tumor such as melanoma, head and neck, liver or kidney cancer. Material: CD4+ or CD8+ T cells sorted from blood, obtained in a trial of the OX40 agonist ivuxolimab. The sequence joins TRBV6-5 to TRBJ2-7; the best D guess is TRBD2, with 6 bases matching. The CDR3 in this case is CASSPLGGLDEQYF. The base sequence is TGTGCCAGCAGTCCGCTTGGAGGGCTCGACGAGCAGTACTTC.